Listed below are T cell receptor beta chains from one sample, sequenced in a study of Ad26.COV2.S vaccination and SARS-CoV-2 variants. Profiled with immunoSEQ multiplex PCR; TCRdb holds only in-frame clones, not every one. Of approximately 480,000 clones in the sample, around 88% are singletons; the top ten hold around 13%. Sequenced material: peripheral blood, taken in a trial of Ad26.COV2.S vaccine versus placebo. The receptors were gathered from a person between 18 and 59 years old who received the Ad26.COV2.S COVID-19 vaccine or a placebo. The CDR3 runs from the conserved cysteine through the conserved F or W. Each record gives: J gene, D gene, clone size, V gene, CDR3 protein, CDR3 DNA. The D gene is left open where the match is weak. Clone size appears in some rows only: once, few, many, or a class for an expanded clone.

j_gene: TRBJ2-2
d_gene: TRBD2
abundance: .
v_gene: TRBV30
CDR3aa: CAWAPGAGVIGELFF
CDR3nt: TGTGCCTGGGCCCCCGGGGCGGGAGTAATCGGGGAGCTGTTTTTT

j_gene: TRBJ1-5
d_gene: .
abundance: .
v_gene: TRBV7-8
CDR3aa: CASSLWGDTYSNQPQHF
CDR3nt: TGTGCCAGCAGCTTATGGGGGGACACCTATAGCAATCAGCCCCAGCATTTT

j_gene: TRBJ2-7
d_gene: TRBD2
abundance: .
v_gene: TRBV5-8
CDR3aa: CASSLGTWTSGTPYEQYF
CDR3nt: TGTGCCAGCAGCTTGGGTACTTGGACTAGCGGAACCCCCTACGAGCAGTACTTC

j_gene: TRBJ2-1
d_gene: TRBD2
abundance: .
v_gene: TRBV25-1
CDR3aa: CASSTFGRHDEQFF
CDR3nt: TGTGCCAGCAGTACCTTCGGGAGGCACGATGAGCAGTTCTTC

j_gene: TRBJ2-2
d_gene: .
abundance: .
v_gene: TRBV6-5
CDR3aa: CASNLDGTGELFF
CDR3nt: TGTGCCAGCAATTTGGACGGAACCGGGGAGCTGTTTTTT

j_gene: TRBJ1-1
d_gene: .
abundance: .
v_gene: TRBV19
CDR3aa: CASSTGRSEGEAFF
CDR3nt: TGTGCCAGTAGTACCGGACGCTCCGAGGGTGAAGCTTTCTTT

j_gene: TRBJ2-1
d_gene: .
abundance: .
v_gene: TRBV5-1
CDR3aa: CASSLGPGVDEQFF
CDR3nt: TGCGCCAGCAGCTTGGGCCCGGGAGTGGATGAGCAGTTCTTC

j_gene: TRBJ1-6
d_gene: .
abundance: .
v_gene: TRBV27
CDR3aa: CASSPTTGSSYNSPLHF
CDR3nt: TGTGCCAGCAGTCCTACGACAGGAAGCTCCTATAATTCACCCCTCCACTTT

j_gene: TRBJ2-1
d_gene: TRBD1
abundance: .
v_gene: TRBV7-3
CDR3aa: CASSLTGQGWDEQFF
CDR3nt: TGTGCCAGCAGCTTAACGGGACAGGGGTGGGATGAGCAGTTCTTC

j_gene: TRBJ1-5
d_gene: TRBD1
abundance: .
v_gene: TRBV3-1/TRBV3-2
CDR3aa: CASSHGQAFNQPQHF
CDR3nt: TGTGCCAGCAGCCATGGACAGGCCTTCAATCAGCCCCAGCATTTT

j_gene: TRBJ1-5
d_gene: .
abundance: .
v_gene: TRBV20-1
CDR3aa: CSASTGTTISGQPQHF
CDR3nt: TGCAGTGCTAGTACGGGGACCACCATCTCAGGCCAGCCCCAGCATTTT

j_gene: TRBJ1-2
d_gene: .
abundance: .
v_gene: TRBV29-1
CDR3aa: CSVEDWGRYGYTF
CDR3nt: TGCAGCGTTGAAGATTGGGGTCGCTATGGCTACACCTTC

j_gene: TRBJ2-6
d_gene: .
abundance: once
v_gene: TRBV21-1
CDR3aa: CASSQRKEVSVWANVLTF
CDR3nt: TGTGCCAGCAGCCAGCGCAAGGAGGTGTCGGTTTGGGCCAACGTCCTGACTTTC

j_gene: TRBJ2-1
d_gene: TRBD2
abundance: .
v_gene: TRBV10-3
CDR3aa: CAIRGAGGPGNEQFF
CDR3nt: TGTGCCATCAGGGGAGCGGGAGGGCCCGGGAATGAGCAGTTCTTC

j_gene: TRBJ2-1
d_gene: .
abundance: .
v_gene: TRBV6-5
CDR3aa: CASSYSSVPPYNEQFF
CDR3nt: TGTGCCAGCAGTTACTCGAGTGTCCCACCATACAATGAGCAGTTCTTC

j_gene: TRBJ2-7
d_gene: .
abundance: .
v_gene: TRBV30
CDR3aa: CAWSPGLTYEQYF
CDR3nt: TGTGCCTGGAGCCCGGGATTGACCTACGAGCAGTACTTC

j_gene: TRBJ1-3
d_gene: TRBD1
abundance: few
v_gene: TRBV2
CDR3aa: CASSEDTGGRNTIYF
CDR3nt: TGTGCCAGCAGTGAGGATACAGGGGGCCGAAACACCATATATTTT

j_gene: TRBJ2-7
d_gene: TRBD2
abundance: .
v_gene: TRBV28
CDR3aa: CASGGLAGGRTYEQYF
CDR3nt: TGTGCCAGCGGGGGACTAGCGGGAGGCAGAACCTACGAGCAGTACTTC

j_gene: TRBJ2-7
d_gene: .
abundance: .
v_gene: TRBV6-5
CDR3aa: CASRLGLGGYEQYF
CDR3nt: TGTGCCAGCAGGCTTGGACTTGGGGGCTACGAGCAGTACTTC

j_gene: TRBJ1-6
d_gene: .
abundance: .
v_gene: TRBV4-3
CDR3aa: CASSQESRFPFNSPLHF
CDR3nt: TGCGCCAGCAGCCAAGAATCCAGGTTCCCCTTCAATTCACCCCTCCACTTT

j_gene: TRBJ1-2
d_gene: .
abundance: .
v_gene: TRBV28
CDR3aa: CASSFRGGIGYTF
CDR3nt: TGTGCCAGCAGTTTTCGGGGCGGCATCGGCTACACCTTC

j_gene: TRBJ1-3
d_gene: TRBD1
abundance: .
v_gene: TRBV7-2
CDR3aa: CASRQGLNTIYF
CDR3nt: TGTGCCAGCAGACAGGGGTTAAACACCATATATTTT

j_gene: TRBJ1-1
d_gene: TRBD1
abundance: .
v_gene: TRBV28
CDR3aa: CAIRTGGTYTEAFF
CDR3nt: TGTGCCATCAGGACAGGGGGAACCTACACTGAAGCTTTCTTT

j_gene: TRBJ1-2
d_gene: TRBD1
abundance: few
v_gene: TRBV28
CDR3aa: CASSLSTGGYGYTF
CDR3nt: TGTGCCAGCAGTTTATCGACAGGGGGCTATGGCTACACCTTC

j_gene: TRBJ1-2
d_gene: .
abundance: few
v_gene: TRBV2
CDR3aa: CASSEGSGDGYTF
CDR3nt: TGTGCCAGCAGTGAAGGGTCAGGGGATGGCTACACCTTC

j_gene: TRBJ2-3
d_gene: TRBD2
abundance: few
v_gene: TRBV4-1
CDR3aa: CASSQLTSGNTDTQYF
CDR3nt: TGCGCCAGCAGCCAACTGACTAGCGGGAACACAGATACGCAGTATTTT

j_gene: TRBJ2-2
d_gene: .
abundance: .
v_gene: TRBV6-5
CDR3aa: CAAALGVSGTGELFF
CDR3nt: TGTGCCGCTGCCCTAGGAGTGAGTGGGACCGGGGAGCTGTTTTTT

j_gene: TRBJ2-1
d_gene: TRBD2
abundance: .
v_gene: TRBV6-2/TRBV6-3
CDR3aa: CASNPSGLASLEQFF
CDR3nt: TGTGCCAGCAACCCCTCAGGACTAGCTTCCCTTGAGCAGTTCTTC

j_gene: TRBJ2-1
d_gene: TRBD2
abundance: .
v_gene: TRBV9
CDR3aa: CASSVRGDYYNEQFF
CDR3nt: TGTGCCAGCAGCGTCCGGGGGGACTACTACAATGAGCAGTTCTTC

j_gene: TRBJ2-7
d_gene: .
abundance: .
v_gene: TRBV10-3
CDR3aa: CAISESGGGSLEQYF
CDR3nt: TGTGCCATCAGTGAGTCAGGAGGCGGGTCGTTGGAGCAGTACTTC

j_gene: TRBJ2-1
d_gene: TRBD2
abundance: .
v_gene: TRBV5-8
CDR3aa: CASSLLAGGSEQFF
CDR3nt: TGTGCCAGCAGCCTACTAGCGGGAGGCTCTGAGCAGTTCTTC

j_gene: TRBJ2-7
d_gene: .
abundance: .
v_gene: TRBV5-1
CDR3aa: CASSDLGTNTYEQYF
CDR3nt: TGCGCCAGCAGCGATCTCGGGACCAATACCTACGAGCAGTACTTC

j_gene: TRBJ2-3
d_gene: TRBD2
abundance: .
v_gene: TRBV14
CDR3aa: CASSQDGALAGTDTQYF
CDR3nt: TGTGCCAGCAGCCAAGATGGGGCGCTAGCGGGGACAGATACGCAGTATTTT

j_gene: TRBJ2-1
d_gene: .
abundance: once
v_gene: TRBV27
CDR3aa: CASSPPGNEQFF
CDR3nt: TGTGCCAGCAGTCCCCCGGGCAATGAGCAGTTCTTC

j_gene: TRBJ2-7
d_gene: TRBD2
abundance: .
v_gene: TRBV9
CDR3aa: CASSGASGPYEQYF
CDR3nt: TGTGCCAGCAGCGGGGCTAGCGGACCCTACGAGCAGTACTTC

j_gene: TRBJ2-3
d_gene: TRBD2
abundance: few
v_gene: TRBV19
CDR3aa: CASRPTSGGRYTQYF
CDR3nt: TGTGCCAGTAGACCGACTAGCGGGGGTCGTTATACGCAGTATTTT

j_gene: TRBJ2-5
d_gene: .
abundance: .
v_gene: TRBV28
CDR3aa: CASRYGAYQETQYF
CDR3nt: TGTGCCAGCAGGTACGGCGCTTACCAAGAGACCCAGTACTTC

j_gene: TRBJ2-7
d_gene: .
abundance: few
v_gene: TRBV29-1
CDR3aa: CSVAPRGASYEQYF
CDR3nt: TGCAGCGTTGCTCCTCGGGGGGCCTCCTACGAGCAGTACTTC

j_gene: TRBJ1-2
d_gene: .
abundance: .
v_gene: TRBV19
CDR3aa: CASNPLGGRNYGYTF
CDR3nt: TGTGCCAGTAATCCCCTCGGGGGGCGGAACTATGGCTACACCTTC

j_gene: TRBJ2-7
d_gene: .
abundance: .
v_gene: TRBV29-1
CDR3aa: CSVVGGDEQYF
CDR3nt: TGCAGCGTTGTTGGGGGCGACGAGCAGTACTTC

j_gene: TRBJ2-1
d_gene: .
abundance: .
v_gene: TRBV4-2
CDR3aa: CASSQDWGRWGGADNEQFF
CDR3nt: TGTGCCAGCAGCCAAGATTGGGGGAGGTGGGGTGGTGCGGACAATGAGCAGTTCTTC

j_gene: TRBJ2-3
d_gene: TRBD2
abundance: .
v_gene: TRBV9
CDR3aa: CASSVASGDRDTQYF
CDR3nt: TGTGCCAGCAGCGTAGCGAGCGGGGATAGGGATACGCAGTATTTT

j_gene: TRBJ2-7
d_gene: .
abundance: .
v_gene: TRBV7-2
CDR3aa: CASSQMTGTSYEQYF
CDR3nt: TGTGCCAGCAGCCAGATGACAGGAACCTCCTACGAGCAGTACTTC

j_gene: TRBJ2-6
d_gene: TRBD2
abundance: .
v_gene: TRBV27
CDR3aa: CASSLLGSGLAGGWANVLTF
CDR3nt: TGTGCCAGCAGTTTATTGGGTAGCGGGCTAGCGGGAGGCTGGGCCAACGTCCTGACTTTC

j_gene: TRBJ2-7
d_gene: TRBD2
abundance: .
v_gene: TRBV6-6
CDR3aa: CASSYFASGTYEQYF
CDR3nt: TGTGCCAGCAGTTACTTTGCTAGCGGAACCTACGAGCAGTACTTC

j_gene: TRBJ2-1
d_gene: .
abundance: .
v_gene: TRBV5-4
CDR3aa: CASSLGAEREQFF
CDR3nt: TGTGCCAGCAGCTTGGGGGCCGAGCGGGAGCAGTTCTTC

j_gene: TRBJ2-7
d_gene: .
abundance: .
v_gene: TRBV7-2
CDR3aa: CASSLSPLAGKGYEQYF
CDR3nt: TGTGCCAGCAGCTTAAGTCCGTTGGCGGGAAAAGGGTACGAGCAGTACTTC

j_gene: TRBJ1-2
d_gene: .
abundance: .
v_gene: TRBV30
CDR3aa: CAWFRGNYGYTF
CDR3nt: TGTGCCTGGTTCAGGGGCAACTATGGCTACACCTTC

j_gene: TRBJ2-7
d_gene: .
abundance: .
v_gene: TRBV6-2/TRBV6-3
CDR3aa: CASSTSGAQQYF
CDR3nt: TGTGCCAGCAGTACCTCAGGGGCACAGCAGTACTTC

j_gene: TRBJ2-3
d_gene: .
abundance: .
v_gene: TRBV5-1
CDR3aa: CASSPNTGRTDTQYF
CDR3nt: TGCGCCAGCAGCCCAAATACAGGCCGCACAGATACGCAGTATTTT

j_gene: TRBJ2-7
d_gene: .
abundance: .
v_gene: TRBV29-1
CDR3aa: CSVEGPSSYEQYF
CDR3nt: TGCAGCGTTGAAGGTCCGAGCTCCTACGAGCAGTACTTC

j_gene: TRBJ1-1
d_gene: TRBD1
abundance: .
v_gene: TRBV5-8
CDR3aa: CASSLGTGRSEAFF
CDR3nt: TGTGCCAGCAGCTTGGGGACAGGGAGGTCTGAAGCTTTCTTT

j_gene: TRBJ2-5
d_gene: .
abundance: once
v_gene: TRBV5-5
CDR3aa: CASSLLLETQYF
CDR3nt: TGTGCCAGCAGCTTGTTACTAGAGACCCAGTACTTC

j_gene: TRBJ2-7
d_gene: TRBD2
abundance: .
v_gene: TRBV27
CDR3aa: CASSPLGAGEREQYF
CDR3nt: TGTGCCAGCAGTCCTCTGGGAGCGGGAGAACGGGAGCAGTACTTC

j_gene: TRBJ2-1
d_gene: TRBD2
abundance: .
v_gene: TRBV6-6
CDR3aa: CASSPHSGTSGRGSYNEQFF
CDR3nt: TGTGCCAGCAGCCCCCATTCCGGGACTAGCGGGAGAGGCTCCTACAATGAGCAGTTCTTC

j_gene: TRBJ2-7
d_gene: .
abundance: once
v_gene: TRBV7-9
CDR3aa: CASSPSGVGAHEQYF
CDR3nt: TGTGCCAGCAGCCCCTCCGGGGTGGGGGCTCACGAGCAGTACTTC

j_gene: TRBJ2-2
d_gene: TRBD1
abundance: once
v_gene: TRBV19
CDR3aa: CASKIGTANTGELFF
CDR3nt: TGTGCCAGTAAAATCGGGACAGCGAACACCGGGGAGCTGTTTTTT

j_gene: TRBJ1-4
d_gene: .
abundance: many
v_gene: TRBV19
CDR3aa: CASRFAGTPNQKLFF
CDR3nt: TGTGCCAGTAGGTTTGCCGGCACACCCAACCAAAAACTGTTTTTT

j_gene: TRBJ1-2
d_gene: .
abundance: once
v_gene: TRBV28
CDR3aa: CASTESPGNYGYTF
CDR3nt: TGTGCCAGCACCGAAAGTCCGGGTAACTATGGCTACACCTTC

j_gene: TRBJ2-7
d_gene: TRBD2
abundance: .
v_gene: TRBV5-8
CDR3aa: CASSLQGGRFYEQYF
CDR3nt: TGTGCCAGCAGCTTGCAGGGCGGGAGATTCTACGAGCAGTACTTC